The sequence of this T cell receptor beta chain was determined in a study of CD8 T cells in Susac syndrome (dated by TCRdb to about 2019). A note on the overall study: Among the Susac syndrome patients who were sequenced, clinically active disease was present in more than 5 and clinical remission was observed in fewer than ten. The study compared CD8+ T cell repertoire clonality among 11 to 12 healthy donors, around 14 Susac syndrome patients and 15 or so multiple sclerosis patients. Whether CD8+ T cell activation and differentiation in Susac syndrome was antigen driven was tested using repertoire sequencing. At the time of blood withdrawal, Susac syndrome patients were either therapy-naive, taking corticosteroids (with some also receiving IVIg), or on IVIg alone. General conclusions and limits of the study: Under 20 and five Susac-specific public clones were found in the total CD8+ and CD8+ TEMRA repertoires, respectively. Clonal expansion was seen in Susac syndrome CD8+ repertoires, peaking in CD8+ TEMRA cells and being greater in clinically active patients than in remitting ones. The TCR sequencing and HLA analysis was acknowledged to have included a relatively small number of individuals.

Its CDR3 holds 11 amino acids, cysteine through phenylalanine. Solely the CDR3 DNA is kept, with 33 bases framed from the first base. CDR1 is given as SEHNR and CDR2 as FQNEAQ, both from the germline V gene (reference sequence). A note on this clonotype: The clone's antigen remains unknown. Germline is not matched at one junction end, which may reflect a read error.

Peripheral blood CD8+ and CD4+ T cells from healthy donors, Susac syndrome patients and multiple sclerosis patients were profiled using high-throughput TCR beta sequencing. Recently defined diagnostic criteria for definite or probable disease were met by the Susac syndrome patients. CD8+ TEMRA cells were enriched by FACS, while bulk CD8+ and CD4+ T cells were purified by magnetic negative isolation. Blood was drawn into EDTA tubes, processed within 24 hours, and PBMCs were isolated by density gradient centrifugation. PBMCs intended for TCR sequencing were cryopreserved in liquid nitrogen and were subsequently thawed in a 37 degrees C water bath. The sorted or isolated CD4+, CD8+ and CD8+ TEMRA cells had a purity of 90% or higher. RNA was extracted using the RNeasy kit, and roughly 0.5 to 1 microgram was reverse transcribed with random hexamers. The immunoSEQ multiplex PCR assay, which covers 54 Vbeta and 13 Jbeta segments, was used to amplify TCR beta CDR3 regions. To correct PCR amplification bias, a synthetic template baseline was used for both primer optimization and computational correction. From the authors' description of their analysis: Only productive sequences were kept, with reads annotated to V, D and J genes according to IMGT and analyzed in immunoSEQ Analyzer. Clonality was calculated as one minus the Shannon entropy normalized by log2 of the number of productive unique sequences. For each patient and control, public and private clones were evaluated among the 100 most prevalent clones. Clones were defined as Susac-specific when absent from the healthy and MS cohorts, from over a thousand published viral clones and from other ImmuneACCESS disease sequences. The public sequencing data were trimmed at Q25 with fastp and processed into clonotypes with MiXCR by TCRdb, which kept only in-frame beta chains. Rows merge per CDR3 protein into single entries with the most common DNA and genes. The V and J calls were determined by TCRdb, not by the authors. This sample has 85,000 to 130,000 distinct CDR3 sequences in its table, and around 94% of those were observed once. The ten largest clones add up to over 0.35% of the sample.

This TCR was sampled from a human donor with Susac syndrome. The V and J segments used are TRBV7-9 and TRBJ2-3, with the identity of the D gene unclear. The sample consisted of CD8+ T cells from PBMCs. At the DNA level, the sequence is TGTGGCAGCGAGGTGGGAGATACGCAGTATTTT. It translates as CGSEVGDTQYF. Beyond the CDR3, the reference TRBV7-9 and TRBJ2-3 genes provide the residues; the full variable domain reads: DTGVSQNPRHKITKRGQNVTFRCDPISEHNRLYWYRQTLGQGPEFLTYFQNEAQLEKSRLLSDRFSAERPKGSFSTLEIQRTEQGDSAMYLCGSEVGDTQYFGPGTRLTVL.